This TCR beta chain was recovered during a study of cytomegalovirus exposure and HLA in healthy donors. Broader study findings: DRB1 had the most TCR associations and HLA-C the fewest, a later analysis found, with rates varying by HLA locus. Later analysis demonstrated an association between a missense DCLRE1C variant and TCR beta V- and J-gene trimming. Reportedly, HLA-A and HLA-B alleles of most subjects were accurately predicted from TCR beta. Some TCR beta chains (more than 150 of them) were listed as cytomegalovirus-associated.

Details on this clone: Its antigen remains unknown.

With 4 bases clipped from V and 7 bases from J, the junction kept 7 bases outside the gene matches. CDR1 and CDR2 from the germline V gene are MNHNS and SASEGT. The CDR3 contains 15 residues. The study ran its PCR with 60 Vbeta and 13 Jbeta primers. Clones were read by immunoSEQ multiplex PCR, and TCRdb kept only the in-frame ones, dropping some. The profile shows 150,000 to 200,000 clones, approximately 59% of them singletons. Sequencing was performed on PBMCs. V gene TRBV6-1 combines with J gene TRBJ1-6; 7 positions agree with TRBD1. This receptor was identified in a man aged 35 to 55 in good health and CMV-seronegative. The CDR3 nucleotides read TGTGCCAGCAGTGGCCACAGGGGCGGCAATTCACCCCTCCACTTT. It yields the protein CASSGHRGGNSPLHF.